Below, 5 T cell receptor beta chains from the same sample are listed, as sequenced in a study of OX40 agonist ivuxolimab in advanced cancers. Some clones are missing from TCRdb's copy, which holds only in-frame ones; the method was immunoSEQ multiplex PCR. The table shows tens of thousands of clones, with over 80% occurring only once. The input for sequencing was CD4+ or CD8+ T cells sorted from blood, taken in a trial of the OX40 agonist ivuxolimab. These receptors originate from an adult with an advanced solid tumor such as melanoma, head and neck, liver or kidney cancer.

The chain recombines TRBV11-3 with TRBJ2-5, with D perhaps being TRBD1 or TRBD2 (5 bases each). The CDR3 totals 14 residues. Germline CDR1 SGHNT, CDR2 YENEEA. The V end lost 5 bases, the J end lost 3 bases, and 13 bases lay between the germline ends. The CDR3 DNA sequence: TGTGCCAGCAGCCGCCGGGACCTAGAAGAGACCCAGTACTTC. This codes for CASSRRDLEETQYF.

This clone showed up just a few times. The J gene is TRBJ1-5, the V gene TRBV18; no clear D. The CDR3 spans 13 residues. Looked up from germline, CDR1 is KGHSH and CDR2 is LQKENI. V lost 1 base to trimming and J lost 8 bases, with 9 bases between them. The CDR3 coding sequence is TGTGCCAGCTCACCACTATCCGGGGAGCCCCAGCATTTT. Translated, it gives CASSPLSGEPQHF.

The chain is built from TRBV7-8 and TRBJ1-2; maybe TRBD1 (6 bases). Germline CDR1 reads SGHVS; CDR2 reads FQNEAQ. Trimming pared 5 bases from V and 3 bases from J, leaving 16 bases between. CDR3 length: 15 amino acids. The CDR3 bases are TGTGCCAGCAGCCTACGGGGGGGCAGGGACTATGGCTACACCTTC. Translation: CASSLRGGRDYGYTF.

The chain uses TRBV4-2 and TRBJ2-5; 7 bases line up with TRBD2. The CDR3 sequence is 19 residues long. Germline CDR1 is LGHNA and CDR2 is YNFKEQ. The junction had 15 bases not matched to a gene; V was cut back by 1 base and J by 1 base. In DNA form, the CDR3 reads TGTGCCAGCAGCCAAGGACGGGCTAGCGGAAGGACTTTCCAAGAGACCCAGTACTTC. As protein: CASSQGRASGRTFQETQYF.

This clone has a single count. CDR3 region: CASKGSSGSPNEQYF. CDR3 nucleotides: TGTGCCAGCAAGGGATCTAGCGGGAGTCCCAACGAGCAGTACTTC. The chain combines TRBV27 with TRBJ2-7; 10 bases line up with TRBD2. V was clipped by 7 bases and J by 5 bases; unmatched bases: 11. Germline V gene sequence: CDR1 MNHEY, CDR2 SMNVEV (reference sequence). This CDR3 has 15 residues.